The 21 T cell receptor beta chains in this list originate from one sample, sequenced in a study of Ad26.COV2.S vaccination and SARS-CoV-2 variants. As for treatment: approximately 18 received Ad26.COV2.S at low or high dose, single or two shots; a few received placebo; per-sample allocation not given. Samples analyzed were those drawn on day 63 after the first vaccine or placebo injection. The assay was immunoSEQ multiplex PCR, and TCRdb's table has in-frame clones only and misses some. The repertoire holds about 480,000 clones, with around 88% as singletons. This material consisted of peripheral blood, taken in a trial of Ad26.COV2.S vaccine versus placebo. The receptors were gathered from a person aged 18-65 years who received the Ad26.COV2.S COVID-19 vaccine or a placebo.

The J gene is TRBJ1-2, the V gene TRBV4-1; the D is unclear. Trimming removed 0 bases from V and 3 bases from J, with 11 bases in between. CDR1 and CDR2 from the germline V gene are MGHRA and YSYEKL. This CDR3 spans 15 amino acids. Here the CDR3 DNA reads TGCGCCAGCAGCCAAGATCTCGACATGGACTATGGCTACACCTTC. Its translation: CASSQDLDMDYGYTF.

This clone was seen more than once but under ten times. CDR3 sequence (DNA): TGTGCCAGCAGTGCCGTGGGCCGGGACAGCAAAAGGGCCTATGGCTACACCTTC. Translation: CASSAVGRDSKRAYGYTF. V and J are TRBV6-1 and TRBJ1-2; TRBD1 agrees at 7 bases. Germline CDR1 reads MNHNS; CDR2 reads SASEGT. V shed 4 bases and J 4 bases; nucleotides not matched to a gene: 18. The CDR3 is 18 residues long.

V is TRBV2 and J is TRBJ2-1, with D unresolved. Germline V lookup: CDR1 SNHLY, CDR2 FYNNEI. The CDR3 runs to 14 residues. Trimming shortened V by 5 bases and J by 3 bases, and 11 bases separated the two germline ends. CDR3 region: CASSPSRLYNEQFF. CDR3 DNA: TGTGCCAGCAGTCCCTCTCGACTCTACAATGAGCAGTTCTTC.

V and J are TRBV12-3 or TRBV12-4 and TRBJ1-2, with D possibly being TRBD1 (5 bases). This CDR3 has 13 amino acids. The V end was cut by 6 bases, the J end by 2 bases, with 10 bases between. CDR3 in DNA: TGTGCCAGCAGGTTTTGGGGGAACTATGGCTACACCTTC. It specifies CASRFWGNYGYTF.

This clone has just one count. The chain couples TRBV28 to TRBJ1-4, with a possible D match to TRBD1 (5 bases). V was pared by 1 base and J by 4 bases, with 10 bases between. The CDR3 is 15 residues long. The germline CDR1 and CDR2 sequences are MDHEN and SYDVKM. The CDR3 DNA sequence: TGTGCCAGCAGTTTATCGGGACCGGGTAATGAAAAACTGTTTTTT. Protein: CASSLSGPGNEKLFF.

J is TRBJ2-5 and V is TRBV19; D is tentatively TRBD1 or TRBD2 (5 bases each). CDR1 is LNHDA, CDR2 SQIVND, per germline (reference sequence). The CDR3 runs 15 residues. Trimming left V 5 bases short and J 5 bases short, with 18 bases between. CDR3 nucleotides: TGTGCCAGTAGTCTTACCCCGGGACGACGGGAGACCCAGTACTTC. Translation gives CASSLTPGRRETQYF.

The CDR3 protein is CSVEDDADTQYF. CDR3 bases: TGCAGCGTTGAAGATGACGCAGATACGCAGTATTTT. The rearrangement uses TRBV29-1 and TRBJ2-3; D unclear. V lost 0 bases and J lost 4, with 5 bases in between. Germline CDR1 SQVTM, CDR2 ANQGSEA. The CDR3 spans 12 residues.

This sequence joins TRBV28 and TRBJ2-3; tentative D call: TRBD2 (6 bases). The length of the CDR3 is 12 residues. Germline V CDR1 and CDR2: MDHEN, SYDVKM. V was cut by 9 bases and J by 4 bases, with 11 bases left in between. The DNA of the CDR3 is TGTGCCAGTCGGGGGAGCGCAGATACGCAGTATTTT. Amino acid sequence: CASRGSADTQYF.

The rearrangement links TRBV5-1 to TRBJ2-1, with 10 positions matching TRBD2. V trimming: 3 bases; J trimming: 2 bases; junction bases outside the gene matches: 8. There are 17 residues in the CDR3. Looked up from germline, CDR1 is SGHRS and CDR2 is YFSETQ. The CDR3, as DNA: TGCGCCAGCAGCTGGTCTAGCGGGAGTAGGCCCTACAATGAGCAGTTCTTC. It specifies CASSWSSGSRPYNEQFF.

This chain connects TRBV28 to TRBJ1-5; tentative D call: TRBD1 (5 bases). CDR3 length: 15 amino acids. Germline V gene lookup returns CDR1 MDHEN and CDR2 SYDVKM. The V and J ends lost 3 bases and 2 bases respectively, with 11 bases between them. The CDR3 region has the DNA TGTGCCAGCAGTTTTTTCAGGGATGGCAATCAGCCCCAGCATTTT. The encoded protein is CASSFFRDGNQPQHF.

CDR3 coding DNA: TGTGCCAGTAGTACCCTAAGACAGGTTAGCAATCAGCCCCAGCATTTT. Amino acids: CASSTLRQVSNQPQHF. The rearrangement links TRBV19 to TRBJ1-5; D perhaps matches TRBD1 (6 bases). The CDR3 is made up of 16 amino acids. Per the germline V gene, CDR1 is LNHDA and CDR2 is SQIVND (reference sequence). Trimming removed 4 bases from V and 0 bases from J, with 13 bases in between.

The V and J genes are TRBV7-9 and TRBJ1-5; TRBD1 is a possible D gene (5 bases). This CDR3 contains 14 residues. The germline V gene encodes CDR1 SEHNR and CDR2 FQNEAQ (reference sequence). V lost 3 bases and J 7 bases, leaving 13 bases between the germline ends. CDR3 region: CASSLGGSLQPQHF. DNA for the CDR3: TGTGCCAGCAGCTTGGGGGGAAGCCTGCAGCCCCAGCATTTT.

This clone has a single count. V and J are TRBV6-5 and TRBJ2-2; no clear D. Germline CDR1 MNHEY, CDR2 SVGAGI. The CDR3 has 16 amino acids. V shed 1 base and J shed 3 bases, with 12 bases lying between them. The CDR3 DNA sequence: TGTGCCAGCAGTTACTTGGACGTGCAACACACCGGGGAGCTGTTTTTT. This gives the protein CASSYLDVQHTGELFF.

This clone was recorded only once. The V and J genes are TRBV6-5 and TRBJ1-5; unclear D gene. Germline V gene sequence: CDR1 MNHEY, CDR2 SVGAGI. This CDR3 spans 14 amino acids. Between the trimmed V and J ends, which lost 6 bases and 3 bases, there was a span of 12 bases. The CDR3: CASSGRIYNQPQHF. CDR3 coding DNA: TGTGCCAGCAGCGGACGGATCTACAATCAGCCCCAGCATTTT.

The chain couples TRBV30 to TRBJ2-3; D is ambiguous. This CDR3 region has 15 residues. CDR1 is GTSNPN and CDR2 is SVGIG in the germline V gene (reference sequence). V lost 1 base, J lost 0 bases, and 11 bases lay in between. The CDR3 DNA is TGTGCCTGGAGTGATCTTTACACCAGCACAGATACGCAGTATTTT. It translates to CAWSDLYTSTDTQYF. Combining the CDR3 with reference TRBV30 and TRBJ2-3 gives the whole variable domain SQTIHQWPATLVQPVGSPLSLECTVEGTSNPNLYWYRQAAGRGLQLLFYSVGIGQISSEVPQNLSASRPQDRQFILSSKKLLLSDSGFYLCAWSDLYTSTDTQYFGPGTRLTVL.

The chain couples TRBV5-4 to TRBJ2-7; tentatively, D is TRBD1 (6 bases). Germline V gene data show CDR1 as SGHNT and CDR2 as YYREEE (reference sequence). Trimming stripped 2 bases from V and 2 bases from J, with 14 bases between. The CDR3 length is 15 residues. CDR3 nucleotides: TGTGCCAGCAGCTTCGACAGGACACCCACCTACGAGCAGTACTTC. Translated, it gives CASSFDRTPTYEQYF.

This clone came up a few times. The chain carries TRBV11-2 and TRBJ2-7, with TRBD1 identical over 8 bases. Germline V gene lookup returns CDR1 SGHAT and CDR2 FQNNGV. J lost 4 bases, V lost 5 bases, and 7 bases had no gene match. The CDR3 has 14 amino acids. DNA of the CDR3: TGTGCCAGCAGCCAAAGCCAGGGGGCTTACGAGCAGTACTTC. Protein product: CASSQSQGAYEQYF.

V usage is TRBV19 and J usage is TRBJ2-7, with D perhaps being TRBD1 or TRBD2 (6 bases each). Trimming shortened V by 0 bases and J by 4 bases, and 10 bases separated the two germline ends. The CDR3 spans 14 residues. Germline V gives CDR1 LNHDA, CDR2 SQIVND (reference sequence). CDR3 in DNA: TGTGCCAGTAGTATAGATGGGGGGCCGTACGAGCAGTACTTC. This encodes CASSIDGGPYEQYF. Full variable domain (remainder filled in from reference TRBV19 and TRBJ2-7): DGGITQSPKYLFRKEGQNVTLSCEQNLNHDAMYWYRQDPGQGLRLIYYSQIVNDFQKGDIAEGYSVSREKKESFPLTVTSAQKNPTAFYLCASSIDGGPYEQYFGPGTRLTVT.

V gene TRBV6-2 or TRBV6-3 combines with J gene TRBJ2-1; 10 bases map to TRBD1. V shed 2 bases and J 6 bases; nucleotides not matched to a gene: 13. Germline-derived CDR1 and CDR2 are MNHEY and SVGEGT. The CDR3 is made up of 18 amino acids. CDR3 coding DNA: TGTGCCAGCAGTTACCCTCGTCGGACAGGGGGGTATGTCAATGAGCAGTTCTTC. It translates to CASSYPRRTGGYVNEQFF.

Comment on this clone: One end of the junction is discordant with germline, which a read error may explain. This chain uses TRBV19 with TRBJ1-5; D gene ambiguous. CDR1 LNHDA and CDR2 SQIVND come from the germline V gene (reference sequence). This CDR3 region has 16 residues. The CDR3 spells CASMSMWGDSNQLQHF. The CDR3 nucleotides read TGTGCCAGTATGTCTATGTGGGGTGATAGCAATCAGCTCCAGCATTTT.

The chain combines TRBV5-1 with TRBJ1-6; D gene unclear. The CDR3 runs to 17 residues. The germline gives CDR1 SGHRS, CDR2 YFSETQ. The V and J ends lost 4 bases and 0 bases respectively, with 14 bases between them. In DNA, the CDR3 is TGCGCCAGCAGCCTAGAGGTTTTAAGCTCCTATAATTCACCCCTCCACTTT. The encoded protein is CASSLEVLSSYNSPLHF.